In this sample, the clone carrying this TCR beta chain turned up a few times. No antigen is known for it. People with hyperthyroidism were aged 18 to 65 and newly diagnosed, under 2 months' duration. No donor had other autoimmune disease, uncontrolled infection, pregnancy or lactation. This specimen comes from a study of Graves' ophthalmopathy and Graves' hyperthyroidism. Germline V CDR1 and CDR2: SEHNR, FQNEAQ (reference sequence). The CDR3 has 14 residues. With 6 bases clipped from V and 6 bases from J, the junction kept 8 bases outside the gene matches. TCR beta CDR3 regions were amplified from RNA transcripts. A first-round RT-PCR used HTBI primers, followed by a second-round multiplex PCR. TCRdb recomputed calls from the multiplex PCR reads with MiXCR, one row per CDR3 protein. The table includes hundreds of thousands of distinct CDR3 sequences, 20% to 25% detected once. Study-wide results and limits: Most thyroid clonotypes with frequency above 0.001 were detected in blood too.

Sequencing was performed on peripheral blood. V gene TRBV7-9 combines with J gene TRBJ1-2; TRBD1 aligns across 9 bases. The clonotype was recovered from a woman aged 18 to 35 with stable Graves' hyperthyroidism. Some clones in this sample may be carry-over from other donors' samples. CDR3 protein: CASSTQGAVDGYTF. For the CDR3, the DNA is TGTGCCAGCAGTACACAGGGGGCGGTGGATGGCTACACCTTC.